The TCR beta chain under discussion was sequenced for a study of regulatory T cells in long-lasting Graves disease (dated by TCRdb to 2020 to 2023). Regarding the study in general: In the newly diagnosed Graves' disease group, patients had been taking antithyroid drugs for less than 3 months. Patients with persistent Graves' disease were compared with patients with newly diagnosed Graves' disease using TCR sequencing and RNA sequencing of peripheral blood. The study took place in China and was registered as a clinical trial. A total of roughly 35 samples underwent TCR sequencing: around 13 from persistent and around 20 from newly diagnosed Graves' disease patients. The paper as a whole reports these results and caveats: Persistent disease showed preferential use of TRBV28, TRBJ1-2 and TRBJ2-5, whereas newly diagnosed disease favored TRBV20-1 and TRBJ2-1. Sequencing and analysis were limited to the TCR beta chain. Because the primary lesion, thyroid tissue, could not be accessed, the study looked at peripheral blood alone. Patients with persistent disease shared more public clonotypes (fewer than 3,000) than newly diagnosed patients did (about 970). The authors acknowledged the small sample size as a limitation that may reduce accuracy. Persistent Graves' disease patients showed lower TCR Shannon entropy and fewer highly expanded clones than newly diagnosed patients, suggesting clonal expansion.

The V and J ends are trimmed by 1 base and 0 bases, leaving 0 bases between them. CDR1 and CDR2, looked up from the germline V gene, are MDHEN and SYDVKM. The CDR3 sequence holds 12 residues, the cysteine and phenylalanine included. The retained sequence is limited to the CDR3, 36 bases, with the frame set at the first base. The library came from multiplex PCR. The sequencer was an Illumina HiSeq 4000. To build TCR beta libraries, CDR3 regions were amplified by Arm-PCR using iRepertoire HTBI primers. Before sequencing, the PCR products went through gel purification. The published analysis was carried out like this. Across samples, 60 to 80 TRBV and around 15 TRBJ segments were identified and used for gene usage analysis of CDR3 amino acid clonotypes. COPE and FqMerger were used to merge the filtered high-quality paired reads into contigs. BLAST was used to align contigs to IMGT TRBV, TRBD and TRBJ reference genes, and CDR3 was defined according to IMGT. Any clonotype with a frequency above 0.1% was counted as a highly expanded clone. Repertoire diversity was measured by Shannon entropy, and V-J evenness by the Gini coefficient. A clonotype was considered public if more than one individual shared it. In TCRdb, the public reads were trimmed at Q25 with fastp and aligned with MiXCR, with productive beta chains retained. Here each entry gathers all rows of one CDR3 protein and keeps the most common genes and DNA. TCRdb's processing, not the authors' own work, is the source of the V and J calls. The sample table shows about 210,000 distinct CDR3 sequences, and roughly 18% are seen once. The ten most abundant clones make up roughly 12% of the sample.

This clonotype was seen many times. It has no known antigen specificity. The sample holds no much larger clone one base away, and base qualities are not on file. Read against the paper, the sample's time point label means: newly diagnosed GD, antithyroid drugs for less than 3 months. For both TCR sequencing and RNA sequencing, RNA was extracted from PBMCs in TRIzol. The diagnosis of Graves' disease followed American Thyroid Association guidelines. The patients came from an endocrinology department in Xi'an, China. Each patient gave about 10 milliliters of peripheral blood, collected in an EDTA anticoagulant tube. Ficoll Paque Plus density gradient separation was used to isolate PBMCs, and no additional T cell sorting was done. An Agilent 2100 Bioanalyzer and agarose gel were used to check RNA quality, and a NanoDrop 2000 was used to measure RNA concentration. This sample also appeared in a second study, on T cells in Graves' hyperthyroidism and ophthalmopathy. The second paper states: A patient counted as having stable Graves' hyperthyroidism if no progression to ophthalmopathy occurred over 18 months of follow-up. Hyperthyroidism patients were newly diagnosed, had a disease duration of under 2 months, and were aged 18 to 65 years. The study excluded patients with uncontrolled infections, other autoimmune diseases, pregnancy or lactation. Clinical symptoms, serum thyroxine and TRAb, thyroid ultrasound, and orbital computed tomography formed the basis for the diagnoses. The TCR CDR3 was subjected to a first round of RT-PCR using the HTBI primer set and the Qiagen OneStep RT-PCR kit. Most expanded thyroid clonotypes (frequency above 0.001) were also detected in blood, a finding suggesting that blood repertoires may reflect thyroid immune responses. A 13 V-J signature model separated ophthalmopathy from stable hyperthyroidism, with around 88% sensitivity and 81.08% specificity in cross-validation and 80%/75% in testing. In validation, the model predicted progression to ophthalmopathy with roughly 70% sensitivity and 72.22% specificity, a median of 6.5 months before onset. TCR V-J signatures able to tell the groups apart were searched for in a discovery cohort of 100 or so patients, of whom 40 to 45 had Graves' ophthalmopathy and 57 had stable Graves' hyperthyroidism. Prospective prediction of ophthalmopathy was tested in an independent validation cohort of fewer than 20 hyperthyroidism patients and 15 to 17 patients who later progressed to ophthalmopathy. The 85 to 100 discovery patients were divided at random into training and test sets in a 7:3 ratio. Thyroid tissue and blood T-cell repertoires from roughly six Graves' hyperthyroidism patients were also compared in the study. Following sampling, methimazole starting at 30 mg daily was given to hyperthyroidism patients, and high-dose intravenous methylprednisolone was given to ophthalmopathy patients. The libraries were constructed in a second round of multiplex PCR and then size-selected and purified. The libraries were sequenced on an Illumina HiSeq2000 using paired-end 100 bp reads. SOAPnuke was used to process the raw data, removing reads that contained adapters or uncalled bases, had a mean Phred below 15, or lacked an exact match to the constant primer or identifier. High-quality paired reads were merged with COPE v1.2.5, and unique nucleotide sequences were defined as clonotypes. MiTCR v1.1 was used to align clonotypes to the IMGT TRBV, TRBD and TRBJ reference segments. The analysis included only V-J combinations with a frequency above 0.0001, which together covered approximately 99% of the repertoires. A TCS score was defined as the ratio between F50 (clonal expansion) and ExV (chaos), using BLOSUM62-based TCRdist between CDR3 peptides within each V-J. Welch's t-statistics and random forest reduced roughly 530 V-J features to 13, which were used in a naive Bayes classifier (R e1071). No statistical method was used to fix the sample size in advance, and group allocation was not hidden from the investigators. According to the paper, TCR Vbeta CDR3 sequencing was carried out on roughly 130 peripheral blood samples, which came from approximately 43 ophthalmopathy, fewer than 80 hyperthyroidism and about 17 progressor patients.

The sequence was obtained from a woman aged 30 to 39 with Graves disease. Donor details come from another sample of the same person, matched by shared clones. The chain links TRBV28 with TRBJ1-1, with the D gene uncertain. The source was peripheral blood mononuclear cells (PBMCs), collected at new diagnosis, from a patient treated with antithyroid drugs. This receptor carries the CDR3 CASSLLNTEAFF. The base sequence is TGTGCCAGCAGTTTATTGAACACTGAAGCTTTCTTT. The full variable domain, completed from the reference TRBV28 and TRBJ1-1 proteins outside the CDR3, reads DVKVTQSSRYLVKRTGEKVFLECVQDMDHENMFWYRQDPGLGLRLIYFSYDVKMKEKGDIPEGYSVSREKKERFSLILESASTNQTSMYLCASSLLNTEAFFGQGTRLTVV.